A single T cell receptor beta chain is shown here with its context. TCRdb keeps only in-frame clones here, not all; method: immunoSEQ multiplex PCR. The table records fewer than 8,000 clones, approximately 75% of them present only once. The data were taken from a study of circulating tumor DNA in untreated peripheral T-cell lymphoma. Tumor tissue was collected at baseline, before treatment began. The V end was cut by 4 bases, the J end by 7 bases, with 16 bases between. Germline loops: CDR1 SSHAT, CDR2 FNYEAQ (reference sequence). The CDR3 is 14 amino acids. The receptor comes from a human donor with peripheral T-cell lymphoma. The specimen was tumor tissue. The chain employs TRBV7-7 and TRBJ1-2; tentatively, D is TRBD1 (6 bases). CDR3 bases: TGTGCCAGCAGCTCGGGTAGACAGGCTCGTGGCTACACCTTC. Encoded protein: CASSSGRQARGYTF.